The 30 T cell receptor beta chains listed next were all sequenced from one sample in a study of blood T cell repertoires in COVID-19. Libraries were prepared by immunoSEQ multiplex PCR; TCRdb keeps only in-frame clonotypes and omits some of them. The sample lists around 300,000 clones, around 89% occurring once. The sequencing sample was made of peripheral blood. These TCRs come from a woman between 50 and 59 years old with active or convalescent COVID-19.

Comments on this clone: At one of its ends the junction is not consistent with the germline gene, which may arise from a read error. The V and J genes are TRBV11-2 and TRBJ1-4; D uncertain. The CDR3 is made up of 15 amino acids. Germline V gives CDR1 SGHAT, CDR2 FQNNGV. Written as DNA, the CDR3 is TGTGCCAGCAGCCTAAGCCCCTACACTAGTGAAAAACTGTTTTTT. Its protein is CASSLSPYTSEKLFF.

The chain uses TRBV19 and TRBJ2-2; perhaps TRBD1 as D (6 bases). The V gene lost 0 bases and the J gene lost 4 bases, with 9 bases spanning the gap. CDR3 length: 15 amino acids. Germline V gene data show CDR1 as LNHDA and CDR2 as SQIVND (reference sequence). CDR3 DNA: TGTGCCAGTAGTATAGACGCAGGGGCCACCGGGGAGCTGTTTTTT. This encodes CASSIDAGATGELFF.

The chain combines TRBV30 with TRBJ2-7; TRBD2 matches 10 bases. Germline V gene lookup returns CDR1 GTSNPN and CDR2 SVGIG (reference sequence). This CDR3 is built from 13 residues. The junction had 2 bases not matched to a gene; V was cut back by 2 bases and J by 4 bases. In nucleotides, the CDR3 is TGTGCCTGGAGTTCTAGCGGGAGTTACGAGCAGTACTTC. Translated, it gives CAWSSSGSYEQYF.

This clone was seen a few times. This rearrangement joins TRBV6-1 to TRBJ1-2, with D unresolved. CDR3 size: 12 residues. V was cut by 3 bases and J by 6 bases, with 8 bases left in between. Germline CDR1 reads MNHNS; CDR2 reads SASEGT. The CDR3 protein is CASSETTDGYTF. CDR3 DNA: TGTGCCAGCAGTGAGACGACTGATGGCTACACCTTC.

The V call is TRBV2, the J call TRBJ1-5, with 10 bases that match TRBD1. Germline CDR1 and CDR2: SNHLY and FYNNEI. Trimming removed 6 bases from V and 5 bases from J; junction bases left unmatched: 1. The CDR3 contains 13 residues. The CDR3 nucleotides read TGTGCCAGCAGGGGGACAGGGGATCAGCCCCAGCATTTT. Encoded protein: CASRGTGDQPQHF. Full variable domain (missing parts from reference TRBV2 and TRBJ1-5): EPEVTQTPSHQVTQMGQEVILRCVPISNHLYFYWYRQILGQKVEFLVSFYNNEISEKSEIFDDQFSVERPDGSNFTLKIRSTKLEDSAMYFCASRGTGDQPQHFGDGTRLSIL.

The CDR3 sequence is CAWSVVEAGTEAFF. In DNA form, the CDR3 reads TGTGCCTGGAGTGTAGTAGAGGCGGGGACTGAAGCTTTCTTT. The chain joins TRBV30 to TRBJ1-1; D remains ambiguous. The V gene lost 0 bases and the J gene lost 5 bases, with 13 bases spanning the gap. Germline V gene sequence: CDR1 GTSNPN, CDR2 SVGIG (reference sequence). The CDR3 is 14 amino acids.

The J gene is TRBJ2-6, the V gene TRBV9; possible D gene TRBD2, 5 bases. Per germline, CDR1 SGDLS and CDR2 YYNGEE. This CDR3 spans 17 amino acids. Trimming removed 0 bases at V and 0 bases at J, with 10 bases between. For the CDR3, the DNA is TGTGCCAGCAGCGTAGACGGGGTTGTCTCTGGGGCCAACGTCCTGACTTTC. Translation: CASSVDGVVSGANVLTF.

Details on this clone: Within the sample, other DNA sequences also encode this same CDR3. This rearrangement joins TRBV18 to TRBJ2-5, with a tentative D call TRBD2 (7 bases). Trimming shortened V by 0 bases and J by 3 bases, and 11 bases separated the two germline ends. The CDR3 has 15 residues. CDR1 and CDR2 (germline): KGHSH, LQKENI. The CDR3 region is CASSPPRGGEETQYF. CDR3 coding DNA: TGTGCCAGCTCACCACCTAGGGGGGGAGAAGAGACCCAGTACTTC.

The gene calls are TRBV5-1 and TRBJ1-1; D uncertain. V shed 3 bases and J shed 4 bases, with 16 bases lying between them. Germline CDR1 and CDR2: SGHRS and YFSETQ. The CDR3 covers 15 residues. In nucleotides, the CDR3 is TGCGCCAGCAGCTCAGATCCGGGTGATGGCACTGAAGCTTTCTTT. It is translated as CASSSDPGDGTEAFF.

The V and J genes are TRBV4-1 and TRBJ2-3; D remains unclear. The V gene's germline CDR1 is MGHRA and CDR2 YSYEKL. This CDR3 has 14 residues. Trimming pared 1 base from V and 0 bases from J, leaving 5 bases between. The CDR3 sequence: CASSQVSSTDTQYF. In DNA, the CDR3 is TGCGCCAGCAGCCAAGTGAGTAGCACAGATACGCAGTATTTT.

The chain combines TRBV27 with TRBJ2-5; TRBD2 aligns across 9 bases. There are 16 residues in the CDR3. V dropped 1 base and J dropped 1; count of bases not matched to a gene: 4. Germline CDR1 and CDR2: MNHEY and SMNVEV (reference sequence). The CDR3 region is CASSLLSTSGQETQYF. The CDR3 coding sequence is TGTGCCAGCAGTTTATTATCGACTAGCGGCCAAGAGACCCAGTACTTC.

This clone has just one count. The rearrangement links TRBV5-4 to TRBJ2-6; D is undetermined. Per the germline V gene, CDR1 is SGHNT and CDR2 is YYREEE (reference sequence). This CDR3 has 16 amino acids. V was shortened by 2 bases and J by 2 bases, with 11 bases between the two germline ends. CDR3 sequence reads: CASSFGGFAGANVLTF. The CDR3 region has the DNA TGTGCCAGCAGCTTTGGCGGCTTTGCTGGGGCCAACGTCCTGACTTTC. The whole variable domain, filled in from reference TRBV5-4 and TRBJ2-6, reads ETGVTQSPTHLIKTRGQQVTLRCSSQSGHNTVSWYQQALGQGPQFIFQYYREEENGRGNFPPRFSGLQFPNYSSELNVNALELDDSALYLCASSFGGFAGANVLTFGAGSRLTVL.

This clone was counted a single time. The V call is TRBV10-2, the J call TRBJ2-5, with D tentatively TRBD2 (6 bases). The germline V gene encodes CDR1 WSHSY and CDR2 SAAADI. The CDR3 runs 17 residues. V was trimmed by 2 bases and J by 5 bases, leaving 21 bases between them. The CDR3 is CASSERWKAGGVETQYF. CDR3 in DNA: TGCGCCAGCAGTGAGAGGTGGAAAGCCGGAGGGGTTGAGACCCAGTACTTC.

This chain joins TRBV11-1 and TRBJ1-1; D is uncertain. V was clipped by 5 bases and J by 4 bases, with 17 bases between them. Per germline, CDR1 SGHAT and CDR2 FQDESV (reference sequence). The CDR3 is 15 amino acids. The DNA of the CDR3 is TGTGCCAGCAGCCTTATCCAGGACTCGGGCACTGAAGCTTTCTTT. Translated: CASSLIQDSGTEAFF.

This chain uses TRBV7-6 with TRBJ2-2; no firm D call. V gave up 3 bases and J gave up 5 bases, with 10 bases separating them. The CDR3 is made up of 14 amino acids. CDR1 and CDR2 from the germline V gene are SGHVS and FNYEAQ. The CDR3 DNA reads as TGTGCCAGCAGCTTGGCGGAAAATACCGGGGAGCTGTTTTTT. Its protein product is CASSLAENTGELFF.

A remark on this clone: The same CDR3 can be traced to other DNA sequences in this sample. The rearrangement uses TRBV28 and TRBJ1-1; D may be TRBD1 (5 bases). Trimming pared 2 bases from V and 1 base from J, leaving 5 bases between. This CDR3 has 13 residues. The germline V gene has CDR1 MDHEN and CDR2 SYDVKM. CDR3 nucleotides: TGTGCCAGCAGTTTACAGGGGAACACTGAAGCTTTCTTT. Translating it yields CASSLQGNTEAFF. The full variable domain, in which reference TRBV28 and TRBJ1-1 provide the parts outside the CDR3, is DVKVTQSSRYLVKRTGEKVFLECVQDMDHENMFWYRQDPGLGLRLIYFSYDVKMKEKGDIPEGYSVSREKKERFSLILESASTNQTSMYLCASSLQGNTEAFFGQGTRLTVV.

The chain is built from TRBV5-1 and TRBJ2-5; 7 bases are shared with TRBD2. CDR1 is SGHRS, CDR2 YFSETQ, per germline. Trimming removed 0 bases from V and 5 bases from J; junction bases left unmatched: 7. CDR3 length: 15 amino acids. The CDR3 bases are TGCGCCAGCAGCTTGGAGGCGGCCGGGGGGGAGACCCAGTACTTC. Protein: CASSLEAAGGETQYF.

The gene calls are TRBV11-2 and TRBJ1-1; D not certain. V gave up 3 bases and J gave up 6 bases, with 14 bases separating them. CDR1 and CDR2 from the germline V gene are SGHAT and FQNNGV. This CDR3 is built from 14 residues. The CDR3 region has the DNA TGTGCCAGCAGCTTTGAAACTCGGCGGGCTGAAGCTTTCTTT. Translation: CASSFETRRAEAFF.

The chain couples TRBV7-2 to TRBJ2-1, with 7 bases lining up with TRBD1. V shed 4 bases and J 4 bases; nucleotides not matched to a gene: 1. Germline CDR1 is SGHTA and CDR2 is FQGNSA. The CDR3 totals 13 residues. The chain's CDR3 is CASSSTGYNEQFF. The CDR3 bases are TGTGCCAGCAGCTCGACAGGGTACAATGAGCAGTTCTTC.

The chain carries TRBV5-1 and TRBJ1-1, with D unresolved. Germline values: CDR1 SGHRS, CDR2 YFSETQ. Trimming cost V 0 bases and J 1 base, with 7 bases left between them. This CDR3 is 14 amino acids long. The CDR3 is CASSLVGENTEAFF. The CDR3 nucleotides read TGCGCCAGCAGCTTGGTCGGAGAGAACACTGAAGCTTTCTTT.

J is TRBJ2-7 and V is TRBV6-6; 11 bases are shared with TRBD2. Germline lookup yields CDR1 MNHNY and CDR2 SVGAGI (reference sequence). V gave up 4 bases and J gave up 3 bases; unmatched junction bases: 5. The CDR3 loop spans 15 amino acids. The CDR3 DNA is TGTGCCAGCAGTTTGCTGACTAGCGGGGACTACGAGCAGTACTTC. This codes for CASSLLTSGDYEQYF.

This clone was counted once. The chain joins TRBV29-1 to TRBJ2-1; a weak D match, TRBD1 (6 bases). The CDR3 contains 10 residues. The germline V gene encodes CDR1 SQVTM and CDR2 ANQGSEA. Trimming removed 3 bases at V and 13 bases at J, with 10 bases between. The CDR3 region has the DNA TGCAGCGTTGAGACAGGCTATCAGTTCTTC. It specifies CSVETGYQFF.

The CDR3 coding sequence is TGTGCCAGTAGACCGGACAGGGAGAATGAGCAGTTCTTC. Protein: CASRPDRENEQFF. The chain links TRBV19 to TRBJ2-1; 8 bases line up with TRBD1. Trimming cost V 6 bases and J 7 bases; bases outside gene matches: 5. The CDR3 covers 13 residues. Germline CDR1 reads LNHDA; CDR2 reads SQIVND (reference sequence).

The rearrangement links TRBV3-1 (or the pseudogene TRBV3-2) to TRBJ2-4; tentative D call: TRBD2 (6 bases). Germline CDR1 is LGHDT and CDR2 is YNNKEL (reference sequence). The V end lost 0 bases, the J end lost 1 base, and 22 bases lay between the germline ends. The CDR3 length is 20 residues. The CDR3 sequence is CASSQDRPTSSEWAKNIQYF. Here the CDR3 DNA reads TGTGCCAGCAGCCAAGATCGTCCCACCTCTAGCGAGTGGGCCAAAAACATTCAGTACTTC.

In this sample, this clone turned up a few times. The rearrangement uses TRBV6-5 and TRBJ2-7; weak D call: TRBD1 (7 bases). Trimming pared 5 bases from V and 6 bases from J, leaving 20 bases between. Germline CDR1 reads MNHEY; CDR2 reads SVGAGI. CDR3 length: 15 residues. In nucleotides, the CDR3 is TGTGCCAGCAGTCCCGGGAGACAGGGAAGGGGCGAGCAGTACTTC. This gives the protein CASSPGRQGRGEQYF.

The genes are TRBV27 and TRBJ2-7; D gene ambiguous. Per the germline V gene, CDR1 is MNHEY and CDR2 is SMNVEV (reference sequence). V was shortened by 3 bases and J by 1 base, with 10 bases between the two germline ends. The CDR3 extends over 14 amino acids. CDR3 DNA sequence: TGTGCCAGCAGTTTGCGAGCATTTTCCTACGAGCAGTACTTC. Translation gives CASSLRAFSYEQYF.

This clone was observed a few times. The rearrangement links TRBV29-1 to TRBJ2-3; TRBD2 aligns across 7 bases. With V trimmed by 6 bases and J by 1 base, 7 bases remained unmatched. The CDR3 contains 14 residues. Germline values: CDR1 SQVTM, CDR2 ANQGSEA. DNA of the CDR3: TGCAGCGTCAAATCGGGACTACGCACAGATACGCAGTATTTT. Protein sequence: CSVKSGLRTDTQYF.

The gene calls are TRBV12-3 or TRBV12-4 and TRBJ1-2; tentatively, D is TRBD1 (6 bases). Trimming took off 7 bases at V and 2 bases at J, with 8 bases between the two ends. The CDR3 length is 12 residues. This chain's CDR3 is CASNTGNYGYTF. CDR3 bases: TGTGCCAGCAATACAGGGAACTATGGCTACACCTTC.

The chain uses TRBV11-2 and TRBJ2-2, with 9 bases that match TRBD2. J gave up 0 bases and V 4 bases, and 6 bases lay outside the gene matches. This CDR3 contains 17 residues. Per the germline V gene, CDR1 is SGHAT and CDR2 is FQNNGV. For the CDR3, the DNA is TGTGCCAGCAGCTCCATAGCGGGAGTGACGAACACCGGGGAGCTGTTTTTT. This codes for CASSSIAGVTNTGELFF.

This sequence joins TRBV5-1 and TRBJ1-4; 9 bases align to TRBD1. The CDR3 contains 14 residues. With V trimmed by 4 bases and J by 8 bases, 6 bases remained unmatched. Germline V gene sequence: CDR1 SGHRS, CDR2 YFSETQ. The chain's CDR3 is CASSIQGAEEKLFF. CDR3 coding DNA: TGCGCCAGCAGCATACAGGGGGCGGAAGAAAAACTGTTTTTT.